This TCR beta chain is from a study of T-cell reconstitution after alpha-beta-depleted transplantation in children. The CDR3 totals 14 residues. The J segment lost 5 bases and the V segment lost 7 bases, leaving 7 bases of the junction unmatched. Regarding the study as a whole: Some patients showed high day-60 TCRbeta diversity, which derived from surviving recipient T cells and thymic progenitors. T-cell counts and diversity at one year following transplant were attributed mainly to newly produced T cells. Expanded graft clones, several hundred of them, were reportedly the source of alpha-beta T cells about two months after transplant.

With respect to this clonotype: Its cognate antigen is unknown.

Unique molecular identifiers were incorporated during preparation of the TCRbeta library. TCRdb reprocessed the PCR reads with MiXCR, giving one entry per CDR3 protein. The sample yields 250,000 to 400,000 distinct CDR3 sequences, more than 20% seen once. The receptor was derived from a male patient younger than 18 who had a stem cell transplant for acute lymphoblastic leukemia, so the T cells may come from the graft donor. V is TRBV12-3 or TRBV12-4 and J is TRBJ2-5; 10 bases line up with TRBD2. Sequenced here: PBMCs, mostly from graft donor cells, sampled 180 days after TCRalphabeta/CD19-depleted stem cell transplant. CDR3 DNA sequence: TGTGCCAGCAACCTAGCGGGAGAAGGCGAGACCCAGTACTTC. Its translation is CASNLAGEGETQYF.